A selection of T cell receptor beta chains follows, all from one sample in a study of shared clonotypes between healthy human individuals. Measured with immunoSEQ multiplex PCR; TCRdb has only the in-frame clones, and not every one. Of over 2 million clones in the sample, 85% to 95% were seen once. The sample consisted of naive CD4+ T cells sorted from blood. The source is a man aged 18 to 30 in good health. Each CDR3 is given with its conserved first and last residue. A D gene is named only where the DNA matches it firmly. Clone size is shown for a subset of rows, as once, few, many or a class of expanded clone.

>-|TRBJ1-6|-|TRBV5-1
TGCGCCAGCAGCCCGGGGGGGCGGTCAAATAATTCACCCCTCCACTTT
CASSPGGRSNNSPLHF
>TRBD1|TRBJ2-7|-|TRBV5-1
TGCGCCAGCAGCCAGATGACAGGGAACTACGAGCAGTACTTC
CASSQMTGNYEQYF
>TRBD2|TRBJ2-7|-|TRBV18
TGTGCCAGCTCCCCGACCGGGCGGGAGGGCCTAAACGAGCAGTACTTC
CASSPTGREGLNEQYF
>TRBD1|TRBJ2-3|-|TRBV18
TGTGCCAGCTCACTACAGGGGGTATACACAGATACGCAGTATTTT
CASSLQGVYTDTQYF
>-|TRBJ2-5|-|TRBV7-2
TGTGCCAGCAGCTTAGGACTAGTAGTGGAGACCCAGTACTTC
CASSLGLVVETQYF
>-|TRBJ2-5|few|TRBV30
TGTGCCTGGAGTACAGAAGAGACCCAGTACTTC
CAWSTEETQYF
>-|TRBJ2-2|-|TRBV5-1
TGCGCCAGCAGCCCCCAAGACATTTCTGGGGAGCTGTTTTTT
CASSPQDISGELFF
>-|TRBJ1-4|-|TRBV4-3
TGCGCCAGCAGCCAAGAAATCGGAGACACCAGACACGAAAAACTGTTTTTT
CASSQEIGDTRHEKLFF
>-|TRBJ2-1|-|TRBV5-4
TGTGCCAGCAGCTTGACTGGCTCCTACAATGAGCAGTTCTTC
CASSLTGSYNEQFF
>-|TRBJ2-3|-|TRBV12-5
TGTGCTAGTGGTTTGGACGGGCCAGATACGCAGTATTTT
CASGLDGPDTQYF
>TRBD2|TRBJ2-1|-|TRBV5-1
TGCGCCAGCAGCCCACTAGCGGGAGTCGTGAATGAGCAGTTCTTC
CASSPLAGVVNEQFF
>TRBD1|TRBJ1-2|once|TRBV4-1
TGCGCCAGCAGCCAGTTACCGGGACAGGGCGGTGGCTACACCTTC
CASSQLPGQGGGYTF
>-|TRBJ1-4|-|TRBV4-1
TGCGCCAGCAGCCAAGATGGGCAGGGTCCCGAAAAACTGTTTTTT
CASSQDGQGPEKLFF
>-|TRBJ1-2|few|TRBV19
TGTGCCAGTAGTATTAACACCAGGGGTGCCTATGGCTACACCTTC
CASSINTRGAYGYTF
>TRBD2|TRBJ2-3|-|TRBV4-1
TGCGCCAGCAGCCAAGGACTAGCTCAAGATACGCAGTATTTT
CASSQGLAQDTQYF
>TRBD2|TRBJ2-1|-|TRBV10-2
TGCGCCAGCTCGCGAGCGGGAGGCTACAATGAGCAGTTCTTC
CASSRAGGYNEQFF
>-|TRBJ2-5|once|TRBV7-9
TGTGCCAGCAGCTCCACCGGCGTGGGACCCCGCCAAGAGACCCAGTACTTC
CASSSTGVGPRQETQYF
>-|TRBJ1-4|-|TRBV5-1
TGCGCCAGCAGCTTGGAGTGGGTGAATGAAAAACTGTTTTTT
CASSLEWVNEKLFF
>-|TRBJ2-7|-|TRBV6-5
TGTGCCAGCAGTTACTCTTATGGTTCCTACGAGCAGTACTTC
CASSYSYGSYEQYF
>TRBD1|TRBJ2-7|-|TRBV9
TGTGCCAGCAGCGGCGGACAGGGGTCCTACGAGCAGTACTTC
CASSGGQGSYEQYF
>-|TRBJ2-1|-|TRBV7-2
TGTGCCAGCAGCTCTCAGCAGGGGAATGAGCAGTTCTTC
CASSSQQGNEQFF
>TRBD1|TRBJ1-2|-|TRBV6-5
TGTGCCAGCAGTTACAGGGGGCAGTTAAACTATGGCTACACCTTC
CASSYRGQLNYGYTF
>-|TRBJ1-4|-|TRBV28
TGTGCCAGCAGACTATCAGGGTTGAATCGCTGGTCCGCTAATGAAAAACTGTTTTTT
CASRLSGLNRWSANEKLFF
>-|TRBJ2-1|-|TRBV18
TGTGCCAGCTCAACCTCCGTGTCTCCGTTGGAGCAGTTCTTC
CASSTSVSPLEQFF
>TRBD1|TRBJ1-4|-|TRBV19
TGTGCCAGTACCTCCGAGACAGGGGGTGAAAAACTGTTTTTT
CASTSETGGEKLFF
>TRBD1|TRBJ1-5|-|TRBV2
TGTGCCAGCAGAGATACAGGGGGCGGTCAGCCCCAGCATTTT
CASRDTGGGQPQHF
>-|TRBJ2-2|-|TRBV9
TGTGCCAGCAGCGTAGCTACGGGGACCGGGGAGCTGTTTTTT
CASSVATGTGELFF
>-|TRBJ2-5|-|TRBV7-8
TGTGCCAGCAGCTTAGAACCGGGACCAAAGAAAGAGACCCAGTACTTC
CASSLEPGPKKETQYF
>-|TRBJ2-6|-|TRBV19
TGTGCCAGTAGTCGGCAGTATGCATTCTCTGGGGCCAACGTCCTGACTTTC
CASSRQYAFSGANVLTF
>TRBD1|TRBJ1-6|-|TRBV9
TGTGCCAGCAGCCCGGGACAGTTTAATTCACCCCTCCACTTT
CASSPGQFNSPLHF
>-|TRBJ1-6|-|TRBV5-6
TGTGCCAGCAGCTTGTTGGGGAAAAATTCACCCCTCCACTTT
CASSLLGKNSPLHF
>-|TRBJ2-6|-|TRBV19
TGTGCCAGTAGTATAAACTTTGCCAACGTCCTGACTTTC
CASSINFANVLTF
>TRBD1|TRBJ1-2|-|TRBV6-5
TGTGCCAGTAGACAGGGCCCTTATGGCTACACCTTC
CASRQGPYGYTF
>TRBD1|TRBJ2-7|-|TRBV9
TGTGCCAGCAGCGTAGGTGGGACAGCACTCTACGAGCAGTACTTC
CASSVGGTALYEQYF
>-|TRBJ2-7|-|TRBV7-2
TGTGCCAGCAGCTTAAACGTAAACTCCTACGAGCAGTACTTC
CASSLNVNSYEQYF
>TRBD2|TRBJ2-7|-|TRBV5-4
TGTGCCAGCAGCTCCACTAGCGGGAGGGACTACGAGCAGTACTTC
CASSSTSGRDYEQYF
>TRBD2|TRBJ2-3|once|TRBV5-6
TGTGCCAGCAGCTTGGAGGGCACTAGCGGGAGAACCACAGATACGCAGTATTTT
CASSLEGTSGRTTDTQYF
>-|TRBJ2-5|-|TRBV29-1
TGCAGCGTGCGAAAAGGGGTGGGGGAGACCCAGTACTTC
CSVRKGVGETQYF
>-|TRBJ2-1|-|TRBV6-1
TGTGCCAGCACACGGGGGGCTGTGTCTTACAATGAGCAGTTCTTC
CASTRGAVSYNEQFF
>TRBD2|TRBJ2-1|once|TRBV6-5
TGTGCCAGCAGGCCCCTGGGCGGGGGGAACAATGAGCAGTTCTTC
CASRPLGGGNNEQFF
>-|TRBJ1-2|-|TRBV10-3
TGTGCCATCAGTGAGCCGAATAGAGAGACATATGGCTACACCTTC
CAISEPNRETYGYTF
>-|TRBJ2-2|-|TRBV7-9
TGTGCCAGCAGCCACTCCTGGGGGAGTACCGGGGAGCTGTTTTTT
CASSHSWGSTGELFF
>-|TRBJ2-1|-|TRBV4-1
TGCGCCAGCAGCCAGCCGACTAGTAGTTCCTACAATGAGCAGTTCTTC
CASSQPTSSSYNEQFF
>TRBD1|TRBJ2-7|-|TRBV5-4
TGTGCCAGCAGTGACGGGACAGGGACTCCCTACGAGCAGTACTTC
CASSDGTGTPYEQYF
>-|TRBJ1-2|-|TRBV6-5
TGTGCCAGCAGTTTAGGGGGAGCTAACTATGGCTACACCTTC
CASSLGGANYGYTF